This T cell receptor beta chain was documented in a study of T cell responses to AZD1222 COVID-19 vaccine. TCRdb's table, derived via immunoSEQ multiplex PCR, lists solely in-frame clones and lacks some. The sample shows tens of thousands of clones, about 90% of them seen only once. CDR1 is SGDLS, CDR2 YYNGEE, per germline. With 3 bases clipped from V and 0 bases from J, the junction kept 11 bases outside the gene matches. The CDR3 length is 17 residues. This chain uses TRBV9 with TRBJ1-1, with 7 positions matching TRBD1. The source was peripheral blood, collected 28 days after the second AZD1222 dose. This sequence originates from an adult who received the AZD1222 COVID-19 vaccine. The CDR3 reads CASSGRQGSVMNTEAFF. CDR3 DNA: TGTGCCAGCAGCGGTAGACAGGGATCCGTCATGAACACTGAAGCTTTCTTT.